This is a list of T cell receptor beta chains from one sample in a study of blood T cell repertoires in COVID-19. Data came from immunoSEQ multiplex PCR; TCRdb stores just in-frame clones and leaves some out. There are 80,000 to 100,000 clones in the sample; about 80% occur only once, and approximately 10% lies in the top ten. Source material: peripheral blood. Receptors originate from a woman aged 65 to 85 with acute or convalescent COVID-19. CDR3s include the opening cysteine and the closing phenylalanine or tryptophan. Fields, in order: J gene, V gene, D gene, clone size, CDR3 protein, CDR3 DNA. A D gene is named only where the DNA matches it firmly. Clone size is shown for a subset of rows, as once, few, many or a class of expanded clone.

J: TRBJ2-1
V: TRBV7-8
D: TRBD2
size: .
CDR3: CASSLAVLAGATVYNEQFF
DNA: TGTGCCAGCAGCTTAGCGGTGTTAGCGGGGGCCACCGTTTACAATGAGCAGTTCTTC

J: TRBJ2-5
V: TRBV3-1/TRBV3-2
D: .
size: .
CDR3: CASSQDSRMKETQYF
DNA: TGTGCCAGCAGCCAAGATAGTAGAATGAAGGAGACCCAGTACTTC

J: TRBJ2-2
V: TRBV19
D: .
size: .
CDR3: CASSSAWAISGELFF
DNA: TGTGCCAGTAGTTCGGCCTGGGCGATTTCCGGGGAGCTGTTTTTT

J: TRBJ2-2
V: TRBV19
D: TRBD2
size: .
CDR3: CASTLSGLAGVPGELFF
DNA: TGTGCCAGTACCCTCTCCGGCCTAGCGGGAGTACCCGGGGAGCTGTTTTTT

J: TRBJ1-5
V: TRBV10-3
D: TRBD1
size: .
CDR3: CATRTGNQPQHF
DNA: TGTGCCACCAGGACAGGAAATCAGCCCCAGCATTTT

J: TRBJ2-3
V: TRBV2
D: TRBD2
size: few
CDR3: CASTYGTNTDTQYF
DNA: TGTGCCAGCACCTATGGGACTAACACAGATACGCAGTATTTT

J: TRBJ2-2
V: TRBV3-1/TRBV3-2
D: TRBD2
size: once
CDR3: CASSPATSVELFF
DNA: TGTGCCAGCAGCCCCGCGACTAGCGTGGAGCTGTTTTTT

J: TRBJ2-3
V: TRBV7-2
D: .
size: .
CDR3: CASSFRQGWADTQYF
DNA: TGTGCCAGCAGCTTTAGGCAGGGCTGGGCAGATACGCAGTATTTT

J: TRBJ1-2
V: TRBV19
D: TRBD1
size: once
CDR3: CATQRRDRAGGYTF
DNA: TGTGCCACCCAGCGCCGGGACAGGGCGGGTGGCTACACCTTC

J: TRBJ1-2
V: TRBV12-3/TRBV12-4
D: .
size: .
CDR3: CASSRVLNYGYTF
DNA: TGTGCCAGCAGCAGGGTCCTGAACTATGGCTACACCTTC

J: TRBJ1-1
V: TRBV28
D: .
size: .
CDR3: CASSLHDYRDMNTEAFF
DNA: TGTGCCAGCAGTTTGCATGACTACCGGGACATGAACACTGAAGCTTTCTTT

J: TRBJ2-3
V: TRBV27
D: TRBD2
size: .
CDR3: CASSPGLAGSTDTQYF
DNA: TGTGCCAGCAGTCCAGGACTAGCGGGAAGCACAGATACGCAGTATTTT

J: TRBJ2-2
V: TRBV28
D: TRBD1
size: .
CDR3: CASSSWTGGGTGELFF
DNA: TGTGCCAGCAGTTCGTGGACAGGGGGTGGCACCGGGGAGCTGTTTTTT

J: TRBJ1-2
V: TRBV19
D: .
size: .
CDR3: CASSPLGGGGGYGYTF
DNA: TGTGCCAGTAGCCCCTTGGGGGGGGGCGGTGGCTATGGCTACACCTTC

J: TRBJ2-7
V: TRBV7-2
D: .
size: few
CDR3: CASSFTGTNYEQYF
DNA: TGTGCCAGCAGCTTCACCGGGACAAACTACGAGCAGTACTTC

J: TRBJ1-5
V: TRBV28
D: .
size: few
CDR3: CASSSQILRTANYQPQHF
DNA: TGTGCCAGCAGTTCCCAAATTTTGAGGACAGCCAACTATCAGCCCCAGCATTTT

J: TRBJ1-4
V: TRBV28
D: TRBD1
size: .
CDR3: CASRRQGDEKLFF
DNA: TGTGCCAGCAGACGACAGGGGGATGAAAAACTGTTTTTT

J: TRBJ2-3
V: TRBV7-8
D: .
size: .
CDR3: CASSFGLGAADTDTQYF
DNA: TGTGCCAGCAGCTTTGGCCTGGGGGCCGCGGACACAGATACGCAGTATTTT

J: TRBJ2-2
V: TRBV20-1
D: .
size: few
CDR3: CSASSGRGFSGELFF
DNA: TGCAGTGCTAGTAGTGGCAGGGGTTTTTCCGGGGAGCTGTTTTTT

J: TRBJ2-2
V: TRBV4-2
D: TRBD2
size: .
CDR3: CASSQAAGGNTGELFF
DNA: TGTGCCAGCAGCCAAGCAGCGGGGGGGAACACCGGGGAGCTGTTTTTT

J: TRBJ1-1
V: TRBV3-1/TRBV3-2
D: TRBD1
size: .
CDR3: CASSLDLGTGGTEAFF
DNA: TGTGCCAGCAGCCTAGACCTCGGGACAGGGGGCACTGAAGCTTTCTTT

J: TRBJ1-1
V: TRBV18
D: .
size: .
CDR3: CASSQGGNTEAFF
DNA: TGTGCCAGCTCACAGGGAGGGAACACTGAAGCTTTCTTT

J: TRBJ2-1
V: TRBV19
D: TRBD2
size: .
CDR3: CASSAGHLLAGAKSKSSYNEQFF
DNA: TGTGCCAGTAGTGCGGGACACCTTCTAGCGGGAGCCAAGTCCAAGAGCTCCTACAATGAGCAGTTCTTC

J: TRBJ1-1
V: TRBV5-5
D: .
size: few
CDR3: CASSSEWTNTEAFF
DNA: TGTGCCAGCAGCTCCGAATGGACAAACACTGAAGCTTTCTTT

J: TRBJ2-1
V: TRBV5-1
D: .
size: .
CDR3: CASSLTGSLYNEQFF
DNA: TGCGCCAGCAGCTTAACAGGGTCCCTTTACAATGAGCAGTTCTTC

J: TRBJ2-6
V: TRBV6-6
D: .
size: .
CDR3: CASSYTDNSGANVLTF
DNA: TGTGCCAGCAGTTACACGGACAACTCTGGGGCCAACGTCCTGACTTTC

J: TRBJ2-1
V: TRBV12-3/TRBV12-4
D: .
size: .
CDR3: CASSFAPVRQFF
DNA: TGTGCCAGCAGTTTTGCCCCCGTGAGGCAGTTCTTC

J: TRBJ2-2
V: TRBV7-9
D: .
size: .
CDR3: CASSLEWGLNTGELFF
DNA: TGTGCCAGCAGCTTAGAATGGGGGCTTAACACCGGGGAGCTGTTTTTT

J: TRBJ2-7
V: TRBV7-2
D: .
size: many
CDR3: CASNPGGFGYEQYF
DNA: TGTGCCAGCAACCCCGGGGGTTTCGGCTACGAGCAGTACTTC

J: TRBJ2-7
V: TRBV5-1
D: .
size: .
CDR3: CASRGLGLGEQYF
DNA: TGCGCCAGCAGAGGACTGGGGTTGGGAGAGCAGTACTTC

J: TRBJ1-2
V: TRBV5-1
D: .
size: .
CDR3: CASSPGGAGDYGYTF
DNA: TGCGCCAGCAGCCCGGGCGGCGCAGGGGACTATGGCTACACCTTC

J: TRBJ2-1
V: TRBV5-4
D: .
size: .
CDR3: CASSPVSSSYNEQFF
DNA: TGTGCCAGCAGCCCCGTATCGAGCTCCTACAATGAGCAGTTCTTC

J: TRBJ2-3
V: TRBV29-1
D: TRBD2
size: .
CDR3: CSVEVLAGGSDTQYF
DNA: TGCAGCGTTGAAGTTTTAGCGGGAGGGTCAGATACGCAGTATTTT

J: TRBJ2-1
V: TRBV5-4
D: TRBD2
size: .
CDR3: CASRPYLAGVGNEQFF
DNA: TGTGCCAGCAGGCCCTATCTAGCGGGAGTAGGAAATGAGCAGTTCTTC

J: TRBJ2-7
V: TRBV7-2
D: TRBD1
size: .
CDR3: CASSLGPTGSGSYEQYF
DNA: TGTGCCAGCAGCTTAGGGCCGACAGGGTCCGGGTCCTACGAGCAGTACTTC

J: TRBJ2-7
V: TRBV19
D: TRBD1
size: once
CDR3: CASSILPRQGVTYEQYF
DNA: TGTGCCAGTAGTATTTTGCCCCGACAGGGGGTCACGTACGAGCAGTACTTC